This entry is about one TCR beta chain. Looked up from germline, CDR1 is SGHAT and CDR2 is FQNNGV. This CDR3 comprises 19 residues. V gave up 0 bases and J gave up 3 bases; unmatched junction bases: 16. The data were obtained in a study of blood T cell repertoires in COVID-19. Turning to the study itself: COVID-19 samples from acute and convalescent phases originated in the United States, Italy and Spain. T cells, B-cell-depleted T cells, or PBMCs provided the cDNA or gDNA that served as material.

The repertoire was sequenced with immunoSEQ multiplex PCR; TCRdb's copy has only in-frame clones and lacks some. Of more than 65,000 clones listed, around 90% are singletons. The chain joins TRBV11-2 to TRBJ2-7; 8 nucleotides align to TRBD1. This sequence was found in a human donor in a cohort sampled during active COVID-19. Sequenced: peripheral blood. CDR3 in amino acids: CASSLESGQGPFLVYEQYF. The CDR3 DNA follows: TGTGCCAGCAGCTTAGAGAGTGGACAGGGTCCCTTTCTGGTCTACGAGCAGTACTTC.